The entry below describes one TCR beta chain. V shed 1 base, J shed 0 bases, and the junction held 4 bases outside the gene matches. CDR1 is LNHDA, CDR2 SQIVND, per germline (reference sequence). The CDR3 is made up of 16 amino acids. These data originate in a study of radiotherapy plus CTLA-4 blockade in lung cancer. The repertoire was sequenced with immunoSEQ multiplex PCR; TCRdb's copy has only in-frame clones and lacks some. The sample lists roughly 58,000 clones, around four fifths occurring once. This receptor was taken from a human donor with non-small cell lung cancer whose response to radiotherapy plus ipilimumab could not be evaluated. The sample was peripheral blood, taken from a patient treated with radiotherapy plus ipilimumab. V is TRBV19 and J is TRBJ1-2, with TRBD1 matching 8 bases. DNA for the CDR3: TGTGCCAGTAGTATAGGTGGACAGGGTGCTAACTATGGCTACACCTTC. It translates to CASSIGGQGANYGYTF.